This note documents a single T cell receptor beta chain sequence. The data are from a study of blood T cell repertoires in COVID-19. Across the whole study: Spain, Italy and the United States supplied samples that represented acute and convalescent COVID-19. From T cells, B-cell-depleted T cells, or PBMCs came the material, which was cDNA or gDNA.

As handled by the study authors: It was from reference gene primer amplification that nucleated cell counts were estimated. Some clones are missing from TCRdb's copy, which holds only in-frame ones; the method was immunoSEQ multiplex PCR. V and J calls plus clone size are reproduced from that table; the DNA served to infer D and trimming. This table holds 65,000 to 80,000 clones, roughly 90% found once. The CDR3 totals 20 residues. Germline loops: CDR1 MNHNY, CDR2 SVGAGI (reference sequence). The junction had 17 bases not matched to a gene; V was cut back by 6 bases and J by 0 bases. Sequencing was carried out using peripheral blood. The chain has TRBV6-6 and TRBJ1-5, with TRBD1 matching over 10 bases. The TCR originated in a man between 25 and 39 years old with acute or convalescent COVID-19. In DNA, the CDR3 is TGTGCCAGCAGCCCGGGACAAACCGGGACAGGGGTCGATAGCAATCAGCCCCAGCATTTT. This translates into CASSPGQTGTGVDSNQPQHF.